This T cell receptor beta chain stems from a study of T cells after yellow fever vaccination (dated by TCRdb to about 2019). Study-level background: Libraries from fractions with low cell numbers were prepared with the SMART-Seq v4 Ultra Low Input RNA kit. Bulk PBMC replicates and cell subsets were isolated from blood drawn at multiple timepoints before and after both primary and secondary immunization. The cohort comprised two healthy male donors, one aged 18 to 30 and one aged 30 to 40 years. Bulk TCR alpha and beta repertoires were sequenced longitudinally to track T-cell clones before and after primary and booster YFV17D yellow fever vaccination.

In its sample, this clonotype was seen a few times. This receptor's antigen is unknown. No base qualities exist here, and no much larger clone lies one base off it. TCR cDNA was synthesized by 5'RACE template switching, which introduced a universal primer site and unique molecular identifiers. Priming of cDNA synthesis was performed from both the TCR alpha and TCR beta constant segments. Libraries were amplified in two PCR steps, with sample barcodes and sequencing adapters added in the second step. Libraries were sequenced on Illumina HiSeq 2500 (2x100 bp) or NovaSeq (2x150 bp). The study's processing was this. Demultiplexing of reads and collapsing into UMI consensus sequences were performed with MIGEC, and V(D)J alignment was carried out with MiXCR. Clonotypes responding to the vaccine were identified with edgeR on replicate PBMC samples, with the criteria of FDR below 0.01 and a log2 fold change above 5 up to day 15. Each bulk clonotype was labeled CD4 or CD8 based on which sequenced repertoire, CD4 or CD8, contained the clonotype at higher abundance. TCRdb reworked the public reads: Q25 trimming with fastp, MiXCR clone assembly, productive beta chains retained. Merged by CDR3 protein, the rows form single entries marked with the most common genes and DNA. Here the V and J calls rest on TCRdb's processing, not on the authors' analysis. Across this sample there are 450,000 to 650,000 distinct CDR3 sequences, with 13% seen only once. 11% to 15% of the sample belongs to the ten largest clones.

The label giving this sample's treatment or condition can be read as: live attenuated yellow fever vaccine strain. Two biological replicates of bulk PBMCs were collected at each blood-draw timepoint. PBMCs were isolated from peripheral blood using a standard Ficoll-Paque protocol. TriZol was used to extract RNA from bulk PBMCs, CD4 and CD8 fractions, and dextramer-positive and dextramer-negative fractions. Reading from cysteine to phenylalanine, the CDR3 counts 12 amino acids. Only the CDR3 DNA stays, 36 bases, in frame from base 1. CDR1 and CDR2 are drawn from the germline V gene (reference sequence): MNHEY, SMNVEV. Cut back by 8 bases and 4 bases, the V and J ends lie 6 bases apart. The investigation overall reported the following: FACS-sorted repertoires could contain abundant contaminating clonotypes from the bulk population, so computational filtering was required. A small fraction of clonotypes appeared in both the CD4 and CD8 compartments, likely as a result of convergent recombination. Most clones expanded after primary vaccination were re-detected after the booster (almost 98% of CD4 and around nine tenths of CD8), suggesting broad memory maintenance. Because only a couple of donors were included in the study, the extent to which the findings can be generalized is limited. Compared with the primary T-cell response, the secondary T-cell response was faster but weaker, reaching its peak on day 5 rather than on day 15.

The V gene is TRBV27 and the J gene is TRBJ2-6, with no reliable assignment of the D segment. Sample: PBMCs, taken on the day of the yellow fever booster vaccination. The sequence was obtained from a man between 25 and 39 years old who received the YFV17D yellow fever vaccine. The CDR3 protein: CASAGGANVLTF. The DNA reads as follows: TGTGCCAGCGCCGGCGGGGCCAACGTCCTGACTTTC.